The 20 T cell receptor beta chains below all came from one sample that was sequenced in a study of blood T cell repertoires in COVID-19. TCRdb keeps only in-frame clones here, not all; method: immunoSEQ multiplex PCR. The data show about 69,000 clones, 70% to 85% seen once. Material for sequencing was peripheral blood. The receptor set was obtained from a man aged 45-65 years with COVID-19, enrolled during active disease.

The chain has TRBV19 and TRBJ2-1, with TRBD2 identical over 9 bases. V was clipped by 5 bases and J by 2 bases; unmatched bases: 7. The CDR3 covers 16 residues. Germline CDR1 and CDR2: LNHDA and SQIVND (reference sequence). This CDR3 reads CASSLSAGGPYNEQFF. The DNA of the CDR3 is TGTGCCAGTAGTCTTTCAGCGGGGGGACCCTACAATGAGCAGTTCTTC.

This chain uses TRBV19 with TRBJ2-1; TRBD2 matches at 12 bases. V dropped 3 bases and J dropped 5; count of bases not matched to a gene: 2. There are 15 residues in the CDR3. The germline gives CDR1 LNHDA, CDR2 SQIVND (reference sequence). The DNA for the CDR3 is TGTGCCAGTAGTATGACTAGCGGGGGTCACAATGAGCAGTTCTTC. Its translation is CASSMTSGGHNEQFF.

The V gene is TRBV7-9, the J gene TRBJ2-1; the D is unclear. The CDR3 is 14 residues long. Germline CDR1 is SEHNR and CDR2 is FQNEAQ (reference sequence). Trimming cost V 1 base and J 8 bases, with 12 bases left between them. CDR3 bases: TGTGCCAGCAGCTTAGGACGCAGACGGGATGAGCAGTTCTTC. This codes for CASSLGRRRDEQFF.

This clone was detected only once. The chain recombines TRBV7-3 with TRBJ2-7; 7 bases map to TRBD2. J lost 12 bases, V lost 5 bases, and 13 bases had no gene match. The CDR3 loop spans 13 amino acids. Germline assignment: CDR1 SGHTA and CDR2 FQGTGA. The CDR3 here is CASSLNGGGVPYF. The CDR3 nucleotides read TGTGCCAGCAGCCTGAACGGGGGAGGGGTCCCGTACTTC.

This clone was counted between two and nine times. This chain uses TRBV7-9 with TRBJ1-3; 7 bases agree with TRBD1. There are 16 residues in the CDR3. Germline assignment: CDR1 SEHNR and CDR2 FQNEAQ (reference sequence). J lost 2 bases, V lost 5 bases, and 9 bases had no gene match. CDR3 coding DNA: TGTGCCAGCAGCAGACACAGGGGAGGCCCTGGAAACACCATATATTTT. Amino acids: CASSRHRGGPGNTIYF.

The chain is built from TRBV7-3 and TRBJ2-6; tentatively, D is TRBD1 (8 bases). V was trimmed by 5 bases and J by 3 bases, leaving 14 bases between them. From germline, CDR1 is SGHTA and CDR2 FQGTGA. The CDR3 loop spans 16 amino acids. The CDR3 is CASSPTGGGGANVLTF. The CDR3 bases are TGTGCCAGCAGCCCCACAGGGGGGGGTGGGGCCAACGTCCTGACTTTC.

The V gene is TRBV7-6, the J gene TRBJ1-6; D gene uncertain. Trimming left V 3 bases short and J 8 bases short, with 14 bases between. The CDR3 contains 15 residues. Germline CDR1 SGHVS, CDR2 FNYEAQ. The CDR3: CASSLTSGSDSPLHF. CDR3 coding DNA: TGTGCCAGCAGCTTGACGTCAGGATCGGATTCACCCCTCCACTTT.

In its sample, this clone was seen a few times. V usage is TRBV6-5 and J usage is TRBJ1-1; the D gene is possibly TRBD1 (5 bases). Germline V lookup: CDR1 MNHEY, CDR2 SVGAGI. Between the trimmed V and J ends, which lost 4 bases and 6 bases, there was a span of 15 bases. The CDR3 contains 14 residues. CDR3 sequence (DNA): TGTGCCAGCAGTTCCCTCGGGGGGATCGCTGAAGCTTTCTTT. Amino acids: CASSSLGGIAEAFF.

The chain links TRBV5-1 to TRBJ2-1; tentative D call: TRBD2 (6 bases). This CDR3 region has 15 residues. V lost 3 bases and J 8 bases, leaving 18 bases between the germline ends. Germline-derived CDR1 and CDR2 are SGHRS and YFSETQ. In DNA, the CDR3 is TGCGCCAGCAGCTGGCGGGACGGAGCTTCGGATGAGCAGTTCTTC. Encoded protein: CASSWRDGASDEQFF.

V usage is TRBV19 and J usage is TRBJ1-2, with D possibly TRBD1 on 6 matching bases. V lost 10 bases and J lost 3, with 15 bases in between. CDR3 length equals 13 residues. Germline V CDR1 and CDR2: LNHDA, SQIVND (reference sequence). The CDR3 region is CATRTETDYGYTF. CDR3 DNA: TGTGCCACGCGGACAGAGACGGACTATGGCTACACCTTC.

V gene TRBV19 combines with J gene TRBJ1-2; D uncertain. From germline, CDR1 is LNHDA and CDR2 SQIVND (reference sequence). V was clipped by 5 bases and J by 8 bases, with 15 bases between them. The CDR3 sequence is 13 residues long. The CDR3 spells CASSDVWPWGYTF. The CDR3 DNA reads TGTGCCAGTAGTGATGTATGGCCTTGGGGCTACACCTTC.

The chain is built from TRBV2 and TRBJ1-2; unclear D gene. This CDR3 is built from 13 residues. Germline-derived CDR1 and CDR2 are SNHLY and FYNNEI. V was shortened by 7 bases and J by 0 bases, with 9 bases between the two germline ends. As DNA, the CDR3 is TGTGCCAGCACGATGTTAGCTAACTATGGCTACACCTTC. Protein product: CASTMLANYGYTF.

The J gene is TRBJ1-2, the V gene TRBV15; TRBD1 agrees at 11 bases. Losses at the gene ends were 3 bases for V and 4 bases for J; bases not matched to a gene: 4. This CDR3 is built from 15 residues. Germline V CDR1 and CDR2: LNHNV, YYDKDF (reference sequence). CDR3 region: CATSSGQGASYGYTF. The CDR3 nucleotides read TGTGCCACCAGCAGTGGACAGGGGGCATCCTATGGCTACACCTTC.

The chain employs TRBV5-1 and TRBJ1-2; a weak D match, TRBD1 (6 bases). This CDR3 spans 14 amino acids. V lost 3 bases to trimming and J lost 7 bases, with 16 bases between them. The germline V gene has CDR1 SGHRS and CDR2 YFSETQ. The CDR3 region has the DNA TGCGCCAGCAGCTATCCGAGGGAAGGGGGTGGCTACACCTTC. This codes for CASSYPREGGGYTF.

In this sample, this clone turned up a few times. CDR3 in DNA: TGTGCCAGCAGCGCGGACGGACACTCTGGAAACACCATATATTTT. Residues: CASSADGHSGNTIYF. The chain couples TRBV9 to TRBJ1-3; perhaps TRBD1 as D (5 bases). This CDR3 spans 15 amino acids. Trimming removed 3 bases from V and 0 bases from J, with 10 bases in between. CDR1 and CDR2 from the germline V gene are SGDLS and YYNGEE.

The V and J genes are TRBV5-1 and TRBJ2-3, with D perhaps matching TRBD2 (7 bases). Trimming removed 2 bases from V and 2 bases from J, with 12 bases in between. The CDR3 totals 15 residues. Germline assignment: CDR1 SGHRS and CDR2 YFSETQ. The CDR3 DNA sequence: TGCGCCAGCAGCTTTGCGGGGGCTTCCACAGATACGCAGTATTTT. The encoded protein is CASSFAGASTDTQYF.

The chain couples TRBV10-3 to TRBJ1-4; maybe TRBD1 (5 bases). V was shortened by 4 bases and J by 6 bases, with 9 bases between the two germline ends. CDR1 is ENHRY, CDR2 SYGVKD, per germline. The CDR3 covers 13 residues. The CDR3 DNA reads TGTGCCATCAGTGTAGGGGCTGATGAAAAACTGTTTTTT. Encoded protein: CAISVGADEKLFF.

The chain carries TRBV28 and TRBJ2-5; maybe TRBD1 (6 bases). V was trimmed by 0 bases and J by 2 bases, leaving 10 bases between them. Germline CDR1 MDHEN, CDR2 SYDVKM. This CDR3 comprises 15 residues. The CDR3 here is CASSLWGQRQETQYF. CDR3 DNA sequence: TGTGCCAGCAGTTTATGGGGACAAAGACAAGAGACCCAGTACTTC. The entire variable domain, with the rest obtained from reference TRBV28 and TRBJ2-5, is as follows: DVKVTQSSRYLVKRTGEKVFLECVQDMDHENMFWYRQDPGLGLRLIYFSYDVKMKEKGDIPEGYSVSREKKERFSLILESASTNQTSMYLCASSLWGQRQETQYFGPGTRLLVL.

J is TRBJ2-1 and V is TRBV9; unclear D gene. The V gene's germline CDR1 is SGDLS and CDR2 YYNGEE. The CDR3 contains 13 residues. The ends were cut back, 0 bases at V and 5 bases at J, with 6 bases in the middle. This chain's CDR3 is CASSVATDNEQFF. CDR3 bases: TGTGCCAGCAGCGTAGCTACGGACAATGAGCAGTTCTTC. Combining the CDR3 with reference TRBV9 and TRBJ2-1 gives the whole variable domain DSGVTQTPKHLITATGQRVTLRCSPRSGDLSVYWYQQSLDQGLQFLIQYYNGEERAKGNILERFSAQQFPDLHSELNLSSLELGDSALYFCASSVATDNEQFFGPGTRLTVL.

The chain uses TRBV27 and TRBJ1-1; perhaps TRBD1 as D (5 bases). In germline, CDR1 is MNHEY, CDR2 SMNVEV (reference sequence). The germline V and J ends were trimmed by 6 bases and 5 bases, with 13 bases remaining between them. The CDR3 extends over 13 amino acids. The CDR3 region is CASRQGGGTEAFF. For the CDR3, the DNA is TGTGCCAGCAGGCAGGGCGGGGGTACTGAAGCTTTCTTT.